This TCR beta chain was documented in a study of T cells in Graves' hyperthyroidism and ophthalmopathy. TCR beta CDR3 regions were amplified from RNA transcripts. HTBI primers drove first-round RT-PCR of the TCR CDR3. TCRdb re-called the multiplex PCR reads through MiXCR, storing one row per CDR3 protein. In the table there are 550,000 to 700,000 distinct CDR3 sequences, 14% to 15% of which are singletons. It was uncontrolled infection, other autoimmune disease, pregnancy or lactation that excluded patients. This clonotype was seen a handful of times. The CDR3 loop spans 13 amino acids. Germline V gene sequence: CDR1 SQVTM, CDR2 ANQGSEA. The V and J ends lost 6 bases and 0 bases respectively, with 11 bases between them.

V and J are TRBV29-1 and TRBJ2-5; D not certain. The receptor comes from a woman aged 35 to 49 with Graves' ophthalmopathy. Sample: blood. The CDR3 sequence: CSVVDQYQETQYF. In DNA, the CDR3 is TGCAGCGTAGTAGACCAGTACCAAGAGACCCAGTACTTC.